The rows below give T cell receptor beta chains drawn from one sample of a study of blood T cells in healthy people across ages. TCRdb re-derived calls from the 5' RACE reads in MiXCR, one entry per CDR3 protein. The repertoire consists of fewer than 750,000 distinct CDR3 sequences, with approximately 52% occurring once and the leading ten covering less than 15%. Sequenced material: blood. Every receptor here comes from an elderly woman in good health. Each CDR3 is given with its conserved first and last residue.

TRBV29-1	TRBJ2-5	CSALWGAETQYF
TRBV29-1	TRBJ2-3	CSVEERIFSTDTQYF
TRBV18	TRBJ1-1	CASSLRAGDMNTEAFF
TRBV7-9	TRBJ2-1	CASSLAQGEQFF
TRBV28	TRBJ2-5	CASSLPWEETQYF
TRBV20-1	TRBJ2-4	CSARDPDRVGNIQYF
TRBV29-1	TRBJ2-5	CSVDLGYQETQYF
TRBV5-1	TRBJ1-2	CASSFPNDGWTAEYTF
TRBV12-3/TRBV12-4	TRBJ2-3	CASHASGSTDTQYF
TRBV28	TRBJ1-5	CATLIDRRFNQPQHF
TRBV7-9	TRBJ2-7	CASSLSDYEQYF
TRBV28	TRBJ1-2	CASSPSGQAYLYGYTF
TRBV3-1	TRBJ2-1	CASSHIRGVGEQFF
TRBV10-3	TRBJ2-3	CAISPGQGTDTQYF
TRBV27	TRBJ1-6	CASSLFSTAMNSPLHF
TRBV6-6	TRBJ2-3	CASSSRDSDTQYF
TRBV5-6	TRBJ2-5	CASWRTSPKETQYF
TRBV20-1	TRBJ2-1	CSASHSYNEQFF
TRBV28	TRBJ2-6	CASSWTLGANVLTF
TRBV29-1	TRBJ2-3	CSVATRQVDTQYF
TRBV12-3/TRBV12-4	TRBJ1-2	CASSRQGNYGYTF